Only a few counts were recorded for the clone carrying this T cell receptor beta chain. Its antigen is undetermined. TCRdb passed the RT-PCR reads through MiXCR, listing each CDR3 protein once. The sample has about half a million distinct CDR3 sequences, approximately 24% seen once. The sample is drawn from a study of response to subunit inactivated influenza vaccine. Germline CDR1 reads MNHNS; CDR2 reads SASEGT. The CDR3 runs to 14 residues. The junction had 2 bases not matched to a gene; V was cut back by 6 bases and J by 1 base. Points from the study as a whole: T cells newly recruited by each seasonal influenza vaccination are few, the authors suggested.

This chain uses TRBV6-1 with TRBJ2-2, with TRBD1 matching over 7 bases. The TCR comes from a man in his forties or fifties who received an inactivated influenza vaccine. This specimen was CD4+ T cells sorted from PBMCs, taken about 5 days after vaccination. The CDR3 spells CASRGDRNTGELFF. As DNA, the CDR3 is TGTGCCAGCAGAGGGGACAGGAACACCGGGGAGCTGTTTTTT.